These T cell receptor beta chains were read from a single sample in a study of T cell changes during pregnancy in multiple sclerosis. Assay used: immunoSEQ multiplex PCR; TCRdb lists only in-frame clones, some missing. The sample includes about 100,000 clones, about nine tenths of them seen just once. Sequencing used peripheral blood, obtained after pregnancy. The source of these receptors is a female donor with multiple sclerosis, enrolled in a pregnancy study. The CDR3 runs from the conserved cysteine through the conserved F or W. D genes are given only for firm matches. The size entry is marked missing in some rows and otherwise reads once, few, many or a size class.

TRBD2 | once | TRBJ2-1 | TRBV30 | CAWDPGLSPNEQFF | TGTGCCTGGGACCCGGGACTAAGCCCCAATGAGCAGTTCTTC
TRBD1 | - | TRBJ2-7 | TRBV5-1 | CASSLFGTGGSYEQYF | TGCGCCAGCAGCTTGTTTGGGACAGGTGGCTCCTACGAGCAGTACTTC
TRBD2 | - | TRBJ2-5 | TRBV28 | CATRERSGGRETQYF | TGTGCCACCCGTGAGCGGAGCGGGGGGCGGGAGACCCAGTACTTC
TRBD1 | - | TRBJ1-5 | TRBV6-5 | CASRLDRVSNQPQHF | TGTGCCAGCAGATTGGACAGGGTTTCCAATCAGCCCCAGCATTTT
TRBD1 | - | TRBJ2-5 | TRBV5-1 | CASKLGQGRETQYF | TGCGCTAGTAAACTGGGACAGGGAAGGGAGACCCAGTACTTC
- | - | TRBJ2-7 | TRBV6-5 | CASSYSQGRSNEQYF | TGTGCCAGCAGTTACTCCCAGGGCCGGAGTAACGAGCAGTACTTC
- | - | TRBJ2-1 | TRBV5-6 | CASSLTGQPSNEQFF | TGTGCCAGCAGCTTGACCGGACAGCCCTCCAATGAGCAGTTCTTC
- | - | TRBJ1-5 | TRBV7-2 | CASSLPGQPNQPQHF | TGTGCCAGCAGCTTACCGGGACAACCTAATCAGCCCCAGCATTTT
- | - | TRBJ2-1 | TRBV11-2 | CASKRDSYNEQFF | TGTGCCAGCAAAAGGGACTCATACAATGAGCAGTTCTTC
TRBD2 | - | TRBJ2-1 | TRBV5-1 | CASSLELLAGSYNEQFF | TGCGCCAGCAGCTTGGAGCTATTAGCGGGCTCCTACAATGAGCAGTTCTTC